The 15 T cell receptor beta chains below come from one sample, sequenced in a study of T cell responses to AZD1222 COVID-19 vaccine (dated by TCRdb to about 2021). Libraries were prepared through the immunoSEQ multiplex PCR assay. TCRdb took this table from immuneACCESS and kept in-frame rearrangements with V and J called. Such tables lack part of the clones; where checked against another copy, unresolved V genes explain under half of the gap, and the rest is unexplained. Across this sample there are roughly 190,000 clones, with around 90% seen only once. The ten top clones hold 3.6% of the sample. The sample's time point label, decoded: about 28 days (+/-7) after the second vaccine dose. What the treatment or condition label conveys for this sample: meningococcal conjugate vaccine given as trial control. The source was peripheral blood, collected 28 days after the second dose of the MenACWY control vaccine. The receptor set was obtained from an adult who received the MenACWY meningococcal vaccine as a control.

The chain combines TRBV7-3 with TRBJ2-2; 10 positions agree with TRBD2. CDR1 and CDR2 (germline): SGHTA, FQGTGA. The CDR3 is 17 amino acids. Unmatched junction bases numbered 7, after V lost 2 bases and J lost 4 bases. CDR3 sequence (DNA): TGTGCCAGCAGCTTACCCCTAGCGGGAGTAGGCACCGGGGAGCTGTTTTTT. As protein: CASSLPLAGVGTGELFF.

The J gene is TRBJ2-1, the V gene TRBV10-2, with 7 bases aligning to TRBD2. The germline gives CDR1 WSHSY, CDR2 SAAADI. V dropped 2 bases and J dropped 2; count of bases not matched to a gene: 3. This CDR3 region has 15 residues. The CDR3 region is CASSEVAGAYNEQFF. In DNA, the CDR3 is TGCGCCAGCAGTGAGGTAGCGGGCGCCTACAATGAGCAGTTCTTC.

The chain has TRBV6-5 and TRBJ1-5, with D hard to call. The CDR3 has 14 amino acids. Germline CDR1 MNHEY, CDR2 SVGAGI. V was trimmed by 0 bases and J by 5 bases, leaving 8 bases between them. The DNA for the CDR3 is TGTGCCAGCAGTTACTCGAGGACCGATCAGCCCCAGCATTTT. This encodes CASSYSRTDQPQHF.

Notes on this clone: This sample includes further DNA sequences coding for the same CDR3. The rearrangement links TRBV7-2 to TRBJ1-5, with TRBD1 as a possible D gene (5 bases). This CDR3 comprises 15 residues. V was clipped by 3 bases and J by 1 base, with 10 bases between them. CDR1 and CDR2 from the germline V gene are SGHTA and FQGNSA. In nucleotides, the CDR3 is TGTGCCAGCAGCTTGGGGCGAGGGAGCAATCAGCCCCAGCATTTT. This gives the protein CASSLGRGSNQPQHF.

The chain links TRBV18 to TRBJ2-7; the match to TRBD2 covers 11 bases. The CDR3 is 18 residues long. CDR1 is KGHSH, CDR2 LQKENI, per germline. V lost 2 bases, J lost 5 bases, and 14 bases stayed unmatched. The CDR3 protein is CASSPTTSGTGGRNEQYF. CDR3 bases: TGTGCCAGCTCACCAACGACTAGCGGGACTGGGGGTAGGAACGAGCAGTACTTC.

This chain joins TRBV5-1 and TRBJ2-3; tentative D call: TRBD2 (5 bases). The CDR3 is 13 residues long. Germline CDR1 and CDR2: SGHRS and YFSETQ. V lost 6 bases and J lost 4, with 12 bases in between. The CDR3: CASTPDGADTQYF. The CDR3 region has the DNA TGCGCCAGCACCCCGGACGGGGCAGATACGCAGTATTTT.

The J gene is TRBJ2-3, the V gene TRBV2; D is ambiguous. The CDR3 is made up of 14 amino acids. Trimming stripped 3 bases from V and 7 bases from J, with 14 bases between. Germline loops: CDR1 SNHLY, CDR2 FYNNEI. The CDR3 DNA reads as TGTGCCAGCAGTGAGCCTAACTTAGCATATACGCAGTATTTT. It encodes CASSEPNLAYTQYF.

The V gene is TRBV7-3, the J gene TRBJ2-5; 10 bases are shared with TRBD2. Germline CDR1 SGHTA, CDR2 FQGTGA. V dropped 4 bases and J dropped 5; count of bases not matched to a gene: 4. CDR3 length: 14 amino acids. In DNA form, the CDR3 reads TGTGCCAGCAGCTCAGCGGGAGGGCCGGAGACCCAGTACTTC. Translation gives CASSSAGGPETQYF.

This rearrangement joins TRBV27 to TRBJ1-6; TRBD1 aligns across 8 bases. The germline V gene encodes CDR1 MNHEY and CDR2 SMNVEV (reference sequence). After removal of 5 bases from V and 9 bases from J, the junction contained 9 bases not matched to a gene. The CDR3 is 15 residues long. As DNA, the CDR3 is TGTGCCAGCAGTCTCCTCGGACAGGGAGGTTCACCCCTCCACTTT. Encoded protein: CASSLLGQGGSPLHF.

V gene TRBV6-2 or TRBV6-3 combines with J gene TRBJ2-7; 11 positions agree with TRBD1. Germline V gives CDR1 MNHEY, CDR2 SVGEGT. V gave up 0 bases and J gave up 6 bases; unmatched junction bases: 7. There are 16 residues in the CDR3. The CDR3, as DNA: TGTGCCAGCAGTTACTCGATGGCTGGGACAGGGGGCGAGCAGTACTTC. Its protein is CASSYSMAGTGGEQYF.

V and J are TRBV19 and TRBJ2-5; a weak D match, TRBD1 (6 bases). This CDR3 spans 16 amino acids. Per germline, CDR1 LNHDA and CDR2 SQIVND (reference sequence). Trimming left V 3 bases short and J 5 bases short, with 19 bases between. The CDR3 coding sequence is TGTGCCAGTAGTATCCCTGCTGGGTCAGGGGTTGAGACCCAGTACTTC. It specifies CASSIPAGSGVETQYF.

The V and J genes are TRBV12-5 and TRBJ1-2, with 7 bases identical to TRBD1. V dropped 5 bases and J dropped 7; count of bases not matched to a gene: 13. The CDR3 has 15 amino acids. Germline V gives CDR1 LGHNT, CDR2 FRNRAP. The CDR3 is CASGLPQGGVAGYTF. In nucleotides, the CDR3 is TGTGCTAGTGGTCTCCCTCAGGGGGGGGTCGCTGGCTACACCTTC.

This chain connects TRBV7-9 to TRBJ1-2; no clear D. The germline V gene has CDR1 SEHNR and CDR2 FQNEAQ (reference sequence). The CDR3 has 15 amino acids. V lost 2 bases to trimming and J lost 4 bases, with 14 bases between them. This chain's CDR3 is CASSLSAGELYGYTF. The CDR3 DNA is TGTGCCAGCAGCTTATCGGCCGGCGAGCTCTATGGCTACACCTTC. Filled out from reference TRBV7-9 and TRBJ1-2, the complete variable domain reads DTGVSQNPRHKITKRGQNVTFRCDPISEHNRLYWYRQTLGQGPEFLTYFQNEAQLEKSRLLSDRFSAERPKGSFSTLEIQRTEQGDSAMYLCASSLSAGELYGYTFGSGTRLTVV.

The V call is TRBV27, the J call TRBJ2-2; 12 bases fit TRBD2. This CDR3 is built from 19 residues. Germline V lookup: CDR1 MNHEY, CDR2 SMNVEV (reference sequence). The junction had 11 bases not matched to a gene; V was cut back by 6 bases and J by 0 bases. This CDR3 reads CASSPRTSGTHTNTGELFF. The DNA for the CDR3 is TGTGCCAGCAGCCCTAGGACTAGCGGGACCCATACGAACACCGGGGAGCTGTTTTTT.

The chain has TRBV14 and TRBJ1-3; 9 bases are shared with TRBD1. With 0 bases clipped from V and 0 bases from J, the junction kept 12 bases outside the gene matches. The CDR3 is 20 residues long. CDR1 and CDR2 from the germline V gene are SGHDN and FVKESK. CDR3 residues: CASSQEHTGTGFLSGNTIYF. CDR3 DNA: TGTGCCAGCAGCCAAGAGCATACCGGGACAGGGTTCCTCTCTGGAAACACCATATATTTT.